These 27 T cell receptor beta chains originate from one sample sequenced in a study of cytomegalovirus exposure and HLA in healthy donors. Sequencing used immunoSEQ multiplex PCR; TCRdb keeps in-frame clones, though not all of them. This sample has about 98,000 clones, with over 75% found just once. The sample consisted of PBMCs. All receptors come from a man aged 18 to 29 in good health and CMV-seropositive.

V and J are TRBV7-2 and TRBJ2-5; TRBD2 agrees at 8 bases. The CDR3 is made up of 14 amino acids. The germline V gene encodes CDR1 SGHTA and CDR2 FQGNSA. V lost 7 bases, J lost 5 bases, and 9 bases stayed unmatched. In DNA form, the CDR3 reads TGTGCCAGCACCCCGCGGGAGGTCTGGGAGACCCAGTACTTC. It is translated as CASTPREVWETQYF.

This chain links TRBV28 with TRBJ1-5, with D unclear. The CDR3 is 18 amino acids. CDR1 and CDR2 from the germline V gene are MDHEN and SYDVKM. Trimming cost V 4 bases and J 3 bases, with 22 bases left between them. The CDR3, as DNA: TGTGCCAGCAGTTCTCTCAAAGACATCAGGAGGGACAATCAGCCCCAGCATTTT. Residues: CASSSLKDIRRDNQPQHF.

The chain is built from TRBV5-1 and TRBJ2-3; the D gene is possibly TRBD2 (5 bases). This CDR3 has 15 residues. Germline CDR1 reads SGHRS; CDR2 reads YFSETQ. Trimming removed 0 bases from V and 4 bases from J, with 12 bases in between. CDR3 nucleotide sequence: TGCGCCAGCAGCTTGGAGGACGGGGTCCCAGATACGCAGTATTTT. Residues: CASSLEDGVPDTQYF. The complete variable domain, with remaining parts taken from reference TRBV5-1 and TRBJ2-3, reads KAGVTQTPRYLIKTRGQQVTLSCSPISGHRSVSWYQQTPGQGLQFLFEYFSETQRNKGNFPGRFSGRQFSNSRSEMNVSTLELGDSALYLCASSLEDGVPDTQYFGPGTRLTVL.

This clone was detected a few times. The chain combines TRBV27 with TRBJ1-6; D is unclear. The CDR3 spans 13 residues. Germline values: CDR1 MNHEY, CDR2 SMNVEV (reference sequence). V was clipped by 8 bases and J by 8 bases, with 13 bases between them. The CDR3 region has the DNA TGTGCCAGCGGCCCCCGGGTGTATTCACCCCTCCACTTT. This encodes CASGPRVYSPLHF.

The chain employs TRBV10-3 and TRBJ2-5, with 12 bases lining up with TRBD2. CDR3 length equals 15 residues. Trimming removed 3 bases from V and 5 bases from J; junction bases left unmatched: 4. The germline V gene has CDR1 ENHRY and CDR2 SYGVKD. The chain's CDR3 is CAISELAGGGETQYF. CDR3 bases: TGTGCCATCAGTGAACTAGCGGGAGGAGGGGAGACCCAGTACTTC.

This clone showed up just once. The chain links TRBV2 to TRBJ2-5; weak D call: TRBD2 (6 bases). This CDR3 has 14 residues. Germline CDR1 and CDR2: SNHLY and FYNNEI. V was trimmed by 4 bases and J by 5 bases, leaving 14 bases between them. The CDR3 is CASSALEGLETQYF. CDR3 bases: TGTGCCAGCAGTGCCTTGGAGGGCCTGGAGACCCAGTACTTC.

The V call is TRBV4-2, the J call TRBJ1-6; the match to TRBD1 covers 7 bases. J lost 0 bases, V lost 0 bases, and 2 bases had no gene match. The CDR3 loop spans 17 amino acids. Germline-derived CDR1 and CDR2 are LGHNA and YNFKEQ. CDR3 amino acids: CASSQEDRSSYNSPLHF. The CDR3 DNA reads TGTGCCAGCAGCCAAGAGGACAGGAGCTCCTATAATTCACCCCTCCACTTT.

The chain joins TRBV28 to TRBJ1-5; no definite D call. The CDR3 covers 13 residues. The germline gives CDR1 MDHEN, CDR2 SYDVKM. Trimming pared 5 bases from V and 7 bases from J, leaving 12 bases between. The DNA for the CDR3 is TGTGCCAGCAGTATACGCGCGGGGCAGCCCCAGCATTTT. Amino acids: CASSIRAGQPQHF. Using reference TRBV28 and TRBJ1-5 for the parts outside the CDR3, the full variable domain is DVKVTQSSRYLVKRTGEKVFLECVQDMDHENMFWYRQDPGLGLRLIYFSYDVKMKEKGDIPEGYSVSREKKERFSLILESASTNQTSMYLCASSIRAGQPQHFGDGTRLSIL.

The chain combines TRBV4-1 with TRBJ1-2; possibly TRBD1 for D (6 bases). Germline CDR1 and CDR2: MGHRA and YSYEKL. Trimming took off 1 base at V and 8 bases at J, with 20 bases between the two ends. CDR3 length: 16 residues. The CDR3 protein is CASSQVELTGTRGYTF. DNA for the CDR3: TGCGCCAGCAGCCAAGTTGAGCTAACAGGGACCCGGGGCTACACCTTC.

The rearrangement links TRBV28 to TRBJ2-7; D is perhaps TRBD2 (6 bases). Germline CDR1 and CDR2: MDHEN and SYDVKM. The germline V and J ends were trimmed by 5 bases and 2 bases, with 19 bases remaining between them. The CDR3 contains 16 residues. CDR3 sequence (DNA): TGTGCCAGCAGTCCCCGCCGTGATCCGGGGGCCTACGAGCAGTACTTC. Protein: CASSPRRDPGAYEQYF.

The chain employs TRBV7-6 and TRBJ2-1; 10 bases match TRBD2. CDR1 and CDR2 (germline): SGHVS, FNYEAQ. J gave up 2 bases and V 5 bases, and 3 bases lay outside the gene matches. The CDR3 is 15 residues long. This chain's CDR3 is CASSISGGAYNEQFF. As DNA, the CDR3 is TGTGCCAGCAGCATAAGCGGGGGGGCCTACAATGAGCAGTTCTTC.

This sequence joins TRBV15 and TRBJ2-5, with D unresolved. The CDR3 has 15 residues. Trimming took 3 bases from V and 4 from J, leaving 15 bases between them. Germline V gene sequence: CDR1 LNHNV, CDR2 YYDKDF (reference sequence). The CDR3 is CATSSWPEEGETQYF. The DNA of the CDR3 is TGTGCCACCAGCAGCTGGCCCGAGGAAGGAGAGACCCAGTACTTC.

This rearrangement joins TRBV13 to TRBJ2-2; 7 bases agree with TRBD1. Germline V gives CDR1 PRHDT, CDR2 FYEKMQ (reference sequence). This CDR3 comprises 16 residues. The V segment lost 5 bases and the J segment 0 bases; nucleotides outside the gene matches: 6. The CDR3 DNA reads as TGTGCCAGCAGCACTAGACAGGGCGCGAACACCGGGGAGCTGTTTTTT. Its protein is CASSTRQGANTGELFF.

This clone was picked up one time. The chain carries TRBV7-8 and TRBJ2-3; D unresolved. This CDR3 has 15 amino acids. V lost 6 bases, J lost 1 base, and 14 bases lay in between. Germline CDR1 SGHVS, CDR2 FQNEAQ. The CDR3 DNA follows: TGTGCCAGCAGTCTTCTCAGGTGGGGCACAGATACGCAGTATTTT. Translation gives CASSLLRWGTDTQYF.

The chain recombines TRBV19 with TRBJ2-7; the D gene is possibly TRBD1 (6 bases). Trimming pared 6 bases from V and 4 bases from J, leaving 13 bases between. CDR3 length: 13 amino acids. Germline V gene data show CDR1 as LNHDA and CDR2 as SQIVND (reference sequence). CDR3 region: CASSPTGTYEQYF. In DNA, the CDR3 is TGTGCCAGTAGCCCGACAGGAACGTACGAGCAGTACTTC. Full variable domain (rest looked up from reference TRBV19 and TRBJ2-7): DGGITQSPKYLFRKEGQNVTLSCEQNLNHDAMYWYRQDPGQGLRLIYYSQIVNDFQKGDIAEGYSVSREKKESFPLTVTSAQKNPTAFYLCASSPTGTYEQYFGPGTRLTVT.

The chain joins TRBV10-3 to TRBJ2-1; a possible D gene is TRBD2 (7 bases). This CDR3 has 15 amino acids. Germline CDR1 and CDR2: ENHRY and SYGVKD. V was cut by 0 bases and J by 3 bases, with 9 bases left in between. The CDR3 sequence: CAISESRGRYNEQFF. DNA for the CDR3: TGTGCCATCAGTGAGTCGCGGGGGCGCTACAATGAGCAGTTCTTC.

V and J are TRBV10-3 and TRBJ2-6; maybe TRBD2 (6 bases). V lost 0 bases, J lost 0 bases, and 6 bases lay in between. CDR1 and CDR2 (germline): ENHRY, SYGVKD. The CDR3 contains 16 residues. For the CDR3, the DNA is TGTGCCATCAGTGAGTCGGAGGGCTCTGGGGCCAACGTCCTGACTTTC. Residues: CAISESEGSGANVLTF.

The V call is TRBV19, the J call TRBJ1-5; TRBD1 matches at 8 bases. This CDR3 comprises 14 residues. The V segment lost 5 bases and the J segment 9 bases; nucleotides outside the gene matches: 9. Germline CDR1 reads LNHDA; CDR2 reads SQIVND (reference sequence). In DNA, the CDR3 is TGTGCCAGTAGTGACCTAAGACAGGGGTGGCCCCAGCATTTT. This sequence encodes CASSDLRQGWPQHF.

The chain is built from TRBV4-3 and TRBJ1-2; D gene ambiguous. The CDR3 is 15 residues long. The germline CDR1 and CDR2 sequences are LGHNA and YSLEER. V lost 2 bases to trimming and J lost 4 bases, with 14 bases between them. This CDR3 is CASSQQVTPLYGYTF. The CDR3 coding sequence is TGCGCCAGCAGCCAACAGGTGACCCCCCTCTATGGCTACACCTTC.

The J gene is TRBJ2-1, the V gene TRBV7-2, with TRBD1 matching over 10 bases. The CDR3 extends over 14 amino acids. J lost 8 bases, V lost 4 bases, and 5 bases had no gene match. Germline V gene lookup returns CDR1 SGHTA and CDR2 FQGNSA. The chain's CDR3 is CASSWGQGFDEQFF. For the CDR3, the DNA is TGTGCCAGCAGCTGGGGACAGGGGTTCGATGAGCAGTTCTTC.

V gene TRBV10-2 combines with J gene TRBJ2-1, with 14 positions matching TRBD2. In germline, CDR1 is WSHSY, CDR2 SAAADI. The trim removed 4 bases at V and 7 bases at J, leaving 9 bases unmatched. This CDR3 is built from 17 residues. CDR3: CASSAGLAGVMENEQFF. DNA for the CDR3: TGCGCCAGCAGTGCGGGACTAGCGGGGGTAATGGAGAATGAGCAGTTCTTC.

The rearrangement joins TRBV16 to TRBJ1-2; tentative D call: TRBD1 (6 bases). The CDR3 contains 14 residues. Per germline, CDR1 KGHSY and CDR2 FQNENV. Trimming shortened V by 2 bases and J by 4 bases, and 11 bases separated the two germline ends. The CDR3 region is CASSQEGRGYGYTF. CDR3 DNA sequence: TGTGCCAGCAGCCAAGAGGGCAGGGGCTATGGCTACACCTTC.

The rearrangement joins TRBV28 to TRBJ2-7, with 15 bases fitting TRBD2. Germline values: CDR1 MDHEN, CDR2 SYDVKM. The CDR3 loop spans 18 amino acids. With V trimmed by 5 bases and J by 4 bases, 12 bases remained unmatched. In DNA form, the CDR3 reads TGTGCCAGCAGTCAGGACGTCGGACTAGCGGGAGGGAGATACGAGCAGTACTTC. Its protein product is CASSQDVGLAGGRYEQYF.

This clone has at least ten counts. The gene calls are TRBV7-2 and TRBJ1-1; D ambiguous. The CDR3 is 13 residues long. CDR1 and CDR2 from the germline V gene are SGHTA and FQGNSA. The V and J ends lost 1 base and 4 bases respectively, with 7 bases between them. The CDR3 sequence: CASSLGATTEAFF. For the CDR3, the DNA is TGTGCCAGCAGCTTAGGGGCGACCACTGAAGCTTTCTTT.

This CDR3 reads CASSIVGGITYNEQFF. Written as DNA, the CDR3 is TGTGCCAGTAGTATAGTCGGCGGGATTACATACAATGAGCAGTTCTTC. The chain employs TRBV19 and TRBJ2-1; D might be TRBD2 (6 bases). CDR3 size: 16 residues. The V end lost 1 base, the J end lost 4 bases, and 14 bases lay between the germline ends. Germline CDR1 LNHDA, CDR2 SQIVND (reference sequence).

J is TRBJ2-7 and V is TRBV9, with D possibly TRBD1 on 5 matching bases. CDR3 length equals 15 residues. V dropped 2 bases and J dropped 6 bases, with 18 bases sitting between them. Looked up from germline, CDR1 is SGDLS and CDR2 is YYNGEE. CDR3 nucleotides: TGTGCCAGCAGCGTTGAAGACAGTCGTGGGTCCGAGCAGTACTTC. Protein sequence: CASSVEDSRGSEQYF. Together with reference TRBV9 and TRBJ2-7, the CDR3 gives the full variable domain: DSGVTQTPKHLITATGQRVTLRCSPRSGDLSVYWYQQSLDQGLQFLIQYYNGEERAKGNILERFSAQQFPDLHSELNLSSLELGDSALYFCASSVEDSRGSEQYFGPGTRLTVT.

This chain uses TRBV4-2 with TRBJ2-7; 8 bases map to TRBD1. CDR3 size: 17 residues. Germline CDR1 LGHNA, CDR2 YNFKEQ. V lost 0 bases and J lost 0; bases outside the gene matches: 7. CDR3 in DNA: TGTGCCAGCAGCCAAGAGCAGGGACAGGACTTCTCCTACGAGCAGTACTTC. Its translation: CASSQEQGQDFSYEQYF.